This T cell receptor (beta chain) was identified during a study of T-cell memory formation after mild COVID-19. Across the study: TCR clusters were largely donor specific.

TCRdb re-called the 5' RACE reads with MiXCR, one entry per CDR3 protein. The sample consists of under 200,000 distinct CDR3 sequences, about 28% of them appearing once. CDR1 is LNHNV, CDR2 YYDKDF, per germline (reference sequence). CDR3 size: 15 residues. V was clipped by 0 bases and J by 1 base, with 9 bases between them. The sequence derives from an adult woman who had mild COVID-19 (a few samples of this study predate the infection). Cell type and time point are not known. The chain combines TRBV15 with TRBJ1-1, with D uncertain. Sequenced sample: PBMCs or a T cell subset sorted from them (not recorded which). The CDR3 sequence: CATSRDLGKNTEAFF. The CDR3 nucleotides are TGTGCCACCAGCAGAGATCTGGGGAAGAACACTGAAGCTTTCTTT.